This TCR beta chain was recorded in a study of cytomegalovirus exposure and HLA in healthy donors. Healthy people donating bone marrow made up the donors. Germline-derived CDR1 and CDR2 are MDHEN and SYDVKM. The CDR3 is made up of 13 amino acids. The PCR contained 60 Vbeta and 13 Jbeta primers. Clones were sequenced by immunoSEQ multiplex PCR, and TCRdb holds only the in-frame ones, with some missing. The sample comprises 150,000 to 200,000 clones, 65% to 70% of which are singletons, and around 9.3% rests with the top ten. For this clone: One end of the junction fails to match germline, which may point to a read error.

The rearrangement uses TRBV28 and TRBJ1-2; D is perhaps TRBD1 (6 bases). Material for sequencing was PBMCs. The clonotype was recovered from a man between 25 and 39 years old in good health and CMV-seropositive. The CDR3 protein is CASRPGQHDGYIF. Here the CDR3 DNA reads TGTGCCAGCAGACCTGGACAGCACGATGGCTACATCTTC.